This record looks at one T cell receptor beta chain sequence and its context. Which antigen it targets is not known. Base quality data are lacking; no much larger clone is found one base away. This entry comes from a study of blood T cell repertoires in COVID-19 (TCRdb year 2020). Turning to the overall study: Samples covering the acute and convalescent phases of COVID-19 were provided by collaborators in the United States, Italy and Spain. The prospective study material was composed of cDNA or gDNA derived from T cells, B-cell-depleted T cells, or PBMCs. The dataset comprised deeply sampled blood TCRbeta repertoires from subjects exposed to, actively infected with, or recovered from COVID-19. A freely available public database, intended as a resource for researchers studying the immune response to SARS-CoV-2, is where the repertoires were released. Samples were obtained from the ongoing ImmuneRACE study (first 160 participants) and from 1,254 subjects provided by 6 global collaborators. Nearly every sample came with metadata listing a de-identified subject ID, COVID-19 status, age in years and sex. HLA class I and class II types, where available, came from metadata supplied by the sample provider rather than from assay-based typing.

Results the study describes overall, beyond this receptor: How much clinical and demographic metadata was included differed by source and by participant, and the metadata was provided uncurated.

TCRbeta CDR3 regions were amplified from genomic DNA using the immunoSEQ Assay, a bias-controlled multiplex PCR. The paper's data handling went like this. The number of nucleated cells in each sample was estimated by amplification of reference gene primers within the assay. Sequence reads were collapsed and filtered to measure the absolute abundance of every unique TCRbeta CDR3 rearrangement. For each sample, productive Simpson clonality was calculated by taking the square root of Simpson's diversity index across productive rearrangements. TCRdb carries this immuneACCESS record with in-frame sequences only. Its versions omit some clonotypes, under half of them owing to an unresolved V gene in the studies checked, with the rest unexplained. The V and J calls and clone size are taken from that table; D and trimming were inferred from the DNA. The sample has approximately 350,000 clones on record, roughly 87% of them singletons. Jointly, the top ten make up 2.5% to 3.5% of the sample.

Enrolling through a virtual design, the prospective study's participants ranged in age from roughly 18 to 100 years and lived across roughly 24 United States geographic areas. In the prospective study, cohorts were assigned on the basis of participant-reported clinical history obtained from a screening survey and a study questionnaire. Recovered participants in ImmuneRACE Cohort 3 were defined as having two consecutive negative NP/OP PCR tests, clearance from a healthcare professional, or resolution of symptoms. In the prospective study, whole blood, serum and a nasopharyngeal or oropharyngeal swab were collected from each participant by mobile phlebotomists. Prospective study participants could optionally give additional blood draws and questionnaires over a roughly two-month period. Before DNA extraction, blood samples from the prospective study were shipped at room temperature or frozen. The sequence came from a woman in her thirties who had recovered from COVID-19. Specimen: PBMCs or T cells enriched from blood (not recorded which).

The DNA reads as follows: TGTGCCAGCAGCTTAGCCAGAGCGGGAGCTACAGATACGCAGTATTTT. This encodes CASSLARAGATDTQYF. This receptor chain uses TRBV7-9 and TRBJ2-3, with 8 central nucleotides matching TRBD2. V trim: 0 bases; J trim: 3 bases; unmatched bases: 5. CDR1 and CDR2, per the germline V gene (reference sequence), are SEHNR and FQNEAQ. From cysteine to phenylalanine, the CDR3 is 16 amino acids long. The only DNA kept is the CDR3, 48 bases in frame from the first base.